The source of this TCR beta chain is a study of blood T cell repertoires in COVID-19. Whole-study context: From the United States, Italy and Spain came samples of acute and convalescent COVID-19. From T cells, B-cell-depleted T cells, or PBMCs came the material, which was cDNA or gDNA.

In the authors' methods: Reference gene primers were amplified, and this amplification served to estimate nucleated cell counts. Profiled with immunoSEQ multiplex PCR; TCRdb holds only in-frame clones, not every one. The V and J calls and clone size are taken from that table; D and trimming were inferred from the DNA. The table includes fewer than 300,000 clones, roughly 86% detected once. The CDR3 is 15 amino acids. The germline V gene has CDR1 SGHVS and CDR2 FNYEAQ. Trimming took off 3 bases at V and 5 bases at J, with 15 bases between the two ends. This chain joins TRBV7-6 and TRBJ2-3, with D perhaps TRBD1 (5 bases). The material sequenced was peripheral blood. The sequence was collected from a man aged 35 to 55 who had recovered from COVID-19. CDR3 in amino acids: CASSFGHRSLDTQYF. CDR3 DNA: TGTGCCAGCAGCTTCGGACACAGGAGCCTAGATACGCAGTATTTT. The whole variable domain, filled in from reference TRBV7-6 and TRBJ2-3, reads GAGVSQSPRYKVTKRGQDVALRCDPISGHVSLYWYRQALGQGPEFLTYFNYEAQQDKSGLPNDRFSAERPEGSISTLTIQRTEQRDSAMYRCASSFGHRSLDTQYFGPGTRLTVL.